This is a list of T cell receptor beta chains from one sample in a study of T cell responses to AZD1222 COVID-19 vaccine. Using immunoSEQ multiplex PCR, the repertoire was profiled, and TCRdb retains in-frame clones only, with some absent. This table holds around 190,000 clones, 88% found once. The sample consisted of peripheral blood, taken 28 days after the second AZD1222 dose. The receptors shown here come from an adult who received the AZD1222 COVID-19 vaccine. Each CDR3 is given with its conserved first and last residue. D genes are given only for firm matches. Size is stated for part of the rows, as once, few or many counts, or as a class when the clone is expanded.

size: NA
D: NA
V: TRBV5-4
J: TRBJ1-2
CDR3: CAGGPVGLTNYGYTF
DNA: TGTGCCGGCGGACCAGTAGGTTTAACTAACTATGGCTACACCTTC

size: NA
D: NA
V: TRBV5-1
J: TRBJ1-1
CDR3: CASSLGPTENTEAFF
DNA: TGCGCCAGCAGCTTGGGTCCGACTGAGAACACTGAAGCTTTCTTT

size: NA
D: NA
V: TRBV6-5
J: TRBJ2-7
CDR3: CASSSRGLYEQYF
DNA: TGTGCCAGCAGTTCCCGGGGCCTCTACGAGCAGTACTTC

size: NA
D: NA
V: TRBV30
J: TRBJ1-2
CDR3: CAWTLPGVWGNYGYTF
DNA: TGTGCCTGGACCCTGCCAGGGGTTTGGGGTAACTATGGCTACACCTTC

size: NA
D: NA
V: TRBV3-1/TRBV3-2
J: TRBJ2-1
CDR3: CASSPLRISSYNEQFF
DNA: TGTGCCAGCAGCCCTCTGCGGATCAGCTCCTACAATGAGCAGTTCTTC

size: NA
D: TRBD1
V: TRBV19
J: TRBJ1-1
CDR3: CATGQGGTEAFF
DNA: TGTGCCACGGGACAGGGAGGGACTGAAGCTTTCTTT

size: NA
D: NA
V: TRBV28
J: TRBJ1-5
CDR3: CASNPLGGNQPQHF
DNA: TGTGCCAGCAATCCCCTAGGGGGCAATCAGCCCCAGCATTTT

size: NA
D: TRBD1
V: TRBV7-8
J: TRBJ2-1
CDR3: CASSPDRGADNEQFF
DNA: TGTGCCAGCAGCCCCGACAGGGGCGCGGACAATGAGCAGTTCTTC

size: few
D: NA
V: TRBV18
J: TRBJ1-1
CDR3: CASSPLQAVEAFF
DNA: TGTGCCAGCTCACCATTACAAGCCGTTGAAGCTTTCTTT

size: NA
D: TRBD2
V: TRBV3-1/TRBV3-2
J: TRBJ2-3
CDR3: CASSQEASGMDTQYF
DNA: TGTGCCAGCAGCCAAGAGGCTAGCGGCATGGATACGCAGTATTTT

size: NA
D: TRBD1
V: TRBV25-1
J: TRBJ2-7
CDR3: CASSERDSTSYEQYF
DNA: TGTGCCAGCAGTGAGAGGGACAGTACCTCCTACGAGCAGTACTTC

size: NA
D: NA
V: TRBV3-1/TRBV3-2
J: TRBJ1-5
CDR3: CASSQVAAAQPQHF
DNA: TGTGCCAGCAGCCAAGTAGCGGCTGCCCAGCCCCAGCATTTT

size: NA
D: NA
V: TRBV28
J: TRBJ1-5
CDR3: CASSFGEGNQPQHF
DNA: TGTGCCAGCAGTTTTGGGGAGGGCAATCAGCCCCAGCATTTT

size: NA
D: NA
V: TRBV2
J: TRBJ1-1
CDR3: CASSRQESFDTFF
DNA: TGTGCCAGCAGTCGGCAGGAATCGTTTGATACTTTCTTT

size: NA
D: TRBD1
V: TRBV9
J: TRBJ2-2
CDR3: CASSGTGANTGELFF
DNA: TGTGCCAGCAGCGGGACAGGGGCGAACACCGGGGAGCTGTTTTTT

size: NA
D: NA
V: TRBV6-2/TRBV6-3
J: TRBJ1-2
CDR3: CASSYPGRRRYGYTF
DNA: TGTGCCAGCAGTTACCCCGGGAGAAGACGGTATGGCTACACCTTC

size: NA
D: NA
V: TRBV7-8
J: TRBJ2-6
CDR3: CASSLSAGSSSGANVLTF
DNA: TGTGCCAGCAGCTTATCGGCAGGGTCCTCATCTGGGGCCAACGTCCTGACTTTC

size: NA
D: TRBD1
V: TRBV30
J: TRBJ2-5
CDR3: CAWSVGDRGVGETQYF
DNA: TGTGCCTGGAGTGTCGGGGACAGGGGGGTAGGAGAGACCCAGTACTTC

size: once
D: NA
V: TRBV28
J: TRBJ2-1
CDR3: CASNTGRGVSYNEQFF
DNA: TGTGCCAGCAATACAGGGAGGGGGGTATCCTACAATGAGCAGTTCTTC

size: NA
D: NA
V: TRBV19
J: TRBJ2-2
CDR3: CASSNPGQLTGELFF
DNA: TGTGCCAGTAGCAACCCCGGACAGCTCACCGGGGAGCTGTTTTTT

size: NA
D: TRBD1
V: TRBV7-9
J: TRBJ1-1
CDR3: CASSSRTGGHTEAFF
DNA: TGTGCCAGCAGCTCTCGGACAGGGGGGCACACTGAAGCTTTCTTT

size: NA
D: NA
V: TRBV5-5
J: TRBJ1-6
CDR3: CASSLEGFYNSPLHF
DNA: TGTGCCAGCAGCTTGGAAGGATTCTATAATTCACCCCTCCACTTT